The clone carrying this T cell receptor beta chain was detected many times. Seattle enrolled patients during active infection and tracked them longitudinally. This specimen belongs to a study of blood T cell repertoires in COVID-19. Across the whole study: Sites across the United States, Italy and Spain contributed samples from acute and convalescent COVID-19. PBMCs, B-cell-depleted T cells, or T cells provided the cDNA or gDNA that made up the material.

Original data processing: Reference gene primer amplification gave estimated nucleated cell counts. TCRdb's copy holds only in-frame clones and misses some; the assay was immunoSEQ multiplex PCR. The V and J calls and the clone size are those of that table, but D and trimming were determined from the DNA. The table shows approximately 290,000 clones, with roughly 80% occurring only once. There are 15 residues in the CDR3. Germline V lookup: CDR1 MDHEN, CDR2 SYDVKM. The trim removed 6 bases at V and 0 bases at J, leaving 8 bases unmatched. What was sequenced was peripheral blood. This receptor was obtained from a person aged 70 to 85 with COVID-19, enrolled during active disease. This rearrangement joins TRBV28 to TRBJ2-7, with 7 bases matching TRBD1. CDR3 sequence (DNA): TGTGCCAGCAGAGCAGACAGGGCCTCCTCCTACGAGCAGTACTTC. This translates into CASRADRASSYEQYF.